Ten or more counts support the clone carrying this TCR beta chain. Its specificity is not known. This record comes from a study of Graves' ophthalmopathy and Graves' hyperthyroidism. Whole-study findings and limits: Ophthalmopathy versus stable hyperthyroidism: 13-signature model gave 87.88% sensitivity, 75% to 82% specificity. Blood samples also showed most expanded thyroid clonotypes exceeding 0.001 frequency.

RNA transcripts yielded amplified TCR beta CDR3 regions. In the first round, RT-PCR was carried out with HTBI primers, and a multiplex PCR formed the second round. From the multiplex PCR reads, TCRdb called clonotypes with MiXCR, one entry per CDR3 protein. This sample carries 220,000 or so distinct CDR3 sequences, under 25% of them seen once, and the ten largest clones take approximately 39%. Fresh peripheral blood (around 9.7 ml) yielded the PBMCs. CDR1 is MNHEY and CDR2 is SVGAGI in the germline V gene. J gave up 5 bases and V 2 bases, and 12 bases lay outside the gene matches. This CDR3 contains 16 residues.

The V call is TRBV6-5, the J call TRBJ2-7, with 7 bases matching TRBD1. The clonotype originates from a woman aged 45-65 years with Graves' ophthalmopathy. Sequencing used peripheral blood. The DNA of the CDR3 is TGTGCCAGCAGTTACCCCTTACAGGGGTCGGATAACGAGCAGTACTTC. Protein product: CASSYPLQGSDNEQYF.